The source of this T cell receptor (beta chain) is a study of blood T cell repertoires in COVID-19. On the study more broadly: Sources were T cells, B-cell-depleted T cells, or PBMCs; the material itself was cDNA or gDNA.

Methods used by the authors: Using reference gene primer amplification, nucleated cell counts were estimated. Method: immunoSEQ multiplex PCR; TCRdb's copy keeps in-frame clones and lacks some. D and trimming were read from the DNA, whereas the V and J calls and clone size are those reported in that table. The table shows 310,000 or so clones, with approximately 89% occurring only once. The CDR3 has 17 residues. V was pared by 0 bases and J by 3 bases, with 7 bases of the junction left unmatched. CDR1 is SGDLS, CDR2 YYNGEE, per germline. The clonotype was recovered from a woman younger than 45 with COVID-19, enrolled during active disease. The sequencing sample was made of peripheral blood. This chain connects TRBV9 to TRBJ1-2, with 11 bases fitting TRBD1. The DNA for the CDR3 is TGTGCCAGCAGCGTAGCTCGGACAGGGGGCGCTGACTATGGCTACACCTTC. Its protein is CASSVARTGGADYGYTF.